The 17 T cell receptor beta chains reported below all come from one sample, sequenced in a study of identical twins. MiXCR, run by TCRdb on the 5' RACE reads, gives a single entry per CDR3 protein. Altogether about 920,000 distinct CDR3 sequences are present, approximately 13% being singletons, with the ten largest covering roughly 1.5%. The sample was also linked to a second study, of yellow fever vaccine responses in identical twins.

The sequencing sample was made of PBMCs. The receptors were sampled from a young woman in good health.

This clonotype was seen ten or more times. The rearrangement joins TRBV5-5 to TRBJ2-2; the match to TRBD2 covers 7 bases. This CDR3 spans 14 amino acids. The V gene's germline CDR1 is SGHKS and CDR2 YYEKEE (reference sequence). V was clipped by 5 bases and J by 4 bases; unmatched bases: 5. The DNA for the CDR3 is TGTGCCAGCAGACGAGGCGGGGGCACCGGGGAGCTGTTTTTT. Encoded protein: CASRRGGGTGELFF.

The gene calls are TRBV18 and TRBJ2-2; the D gene could be TRBD1 or TRBD2 (5 bases each). CDR3 length: 15 residues. The germline V gene encodes CDR1 KGHSH and CDR2 LQKENI. Between the trimmed V and J ends, which lost 3 bases and 3 bases, there was a span of 11 bases. For the CDR3, the DNA is TGTGCCAGCTCACCGGGACCAGTGGACACCGGGGAGCTGTTTTTT. The encoded protein is CASSPGPVDTGELFF.

This clonotype was detected only a few times. CDR3 in amino acids: CASSLPGPSFTGELFF. CDR3 DNA sequence: TGCGCCAGCAGCCTTCCGGGACCGTCCTTCACCGGGGAGCTGTTTTTT. This rearrangement joins TRBV5-1 to TRBJ2-2; D may correspond to TRBD1 or TRBD2 (5 bases each). The CDR3 runs 16 residues. Between the trimmed V and J ends, which lost 4 bases and 4 bases, there was a span of 17 bases. In germline, CDR1 is SGHRS, CDR2 YFSETQ. The variable domain in full, with the rest retrieved from reference TRBV5-1 and TRBJ2-2, is KAGVTQTPRYLIKTRGQQVTLSCSPISGHRSVSWYQQTPGQGLQFLFEYFSETQRNKGNFPGRFSGRQFSNSRSEMNVSTLELGDSALYLCASSLPGPSFTGELFFGEGSRLTVL.

This chain connects TRBV29-1 to TRBJ1-4; no clear D. The ends were cut back, 4 bases at V and 12 bases at J, with 12 bases in the middle. Germline CDR1 and CDR2: SQVTM and ANQGSEA. CDR3 length: 11 residues. The CDR3 reads CSVGAPRELFF. CDR3 nucleotides: TGCAGCGTTGGGGCACCCCGGGAACTGTTTTTT.

This clonotype has only a few counts. The chain combines TRBV27 with TRBJ2-7; tentatively, D is TRBD1 (6 bases). V lost 3 bases and J lost 7, with 13 bases in between. Looked up from germline, CDR1 is MNHEY and CDR2 is SMNVEV (reference sequence). CDR3 length: 13 residues. The CDR3 DNA is TGTGCCAGCAGTTTGGGGGCTTCTAGGGAGCAGTACTTC. Translated, it gives CASSLGASREQYF.

This clonotype was counted a few times. The chain joins TRBV29-1 to TRBJ2-7; D call uncertain. The V gene's germline CDR1 is SQVTM and CDR2 ANQGSEA. The CDR3 has 11 residues. With 5 bases removed from V and 7 bases from J, the gap between germline ends came to 12 bases. CDR3 DNA sequence: TGCAGCGTTCGGAAGGTTACAGAGCAGTACTTC. It specifies CSVRKVTEQYF.

The chain has TRBV11-2 and TRBJ2-7; 8 nucleotides agree with TRBD1. The length of the CDR3 is 16 residues. From germline, CDR1 is SGHAT and CDR2 FQNNGV. With 4 bases clipped from V and 5 bases from J, the junction kept 13 bases outside the gene matches. CDR3 sequence reads: CASSSSTGDFLDEQYV. CDR3 DNA: TGTGCCAGCAGCTCGTCGACAGGGGACTTTTTAGACGAGCAGTACGTC.

This clonotype was seen many times. This chain uses TRBV18 with TRBJ1-1, with 8 nucleotides matching TRBD1. The CDR3 extends over 16 amino acids. From germline, CDR1 is KGHSH and CDR2 LQKENI. V shed 6 bases and J 1 base; nucleotides not matched to a gene: 10. The CDR3 DNA is TGTGCCAGCTCTCCTTCCCCCGGGACAGGGAACACTGAAGCTTTCTTT. Translating gives CASSPSPGTGNTEAFF.

This clonotype was seen a handful of times. This rearrangement joins TRBV5-8 to TRBJ1-1; D call uncertain. Trimming shortened V by 6 bases and J by 4 bases, and 16 bases separated the two germline ends. Germline V gene lookup returns CDR1 SGHTS and CDR2 YDEGEE. The CDR3 is made up of 14 amino acids. In DNA, the CDR3 is TGTGCCAGCACGGGTTCGGGGTTTGGCACTGAAGCTTTCTTT. Translated, it gives CASTGSGFGTEAFF. Full variable domain (missing parts from reference TRBV5-8 and TRBJ1-1): EAGVTQSPTHLIKTRGQQATLRCSPISGHTSVYWYQQALGLGLQFLLWYDEGEERNRGNFPPRFSGRQFPNYSSELNVNALELEDSALYLCASTGSGFGTEAFFGQGTRLTVV.

The chain has TRBV15 and TRBJ2-1; 9 bases line up with TRBD2. CDR1 LNHNV and CDR2 YYDKDF come from the germline V gene (reference sequence). CDR3 size: 15 residues. V gave up 2 bases and J gave up 5 bases; unmatched junction bases: 4. The CDR3 is CATSRSGGPHNEQFF. In nucleotides, the CDR3 is TGTGCCACCAGCAGAAGCGGGGGGCCCCACAATGAGCAGTTCTTC. Using reference TRBV15 and TRBJ2-1 for the parts outside the CDR3, the full variable domain is DAMVIQNPRYQVTQFGKPVTLSCSQTLNHNVMYWYQQKSSQAPKLLFHYYDKDFNNEADTPDNFQSRRPNTSFCFLDIRSPGLGDTAMYLCATSRSGGPHNEQFFGPGTRLTVL.

The chain recombines TRBV28 with TRBJ2-7; 10 bases align to TRBD2. CDR1 is MDHEN, CDR2 SYDVKM, per germline. J lost 2 bases, V lost 6 bases, and 4 bases had no gene match. This CDR3 contains 14 residues. CDR3 region: CASRPLAGPYEQYF. CDR3 coding DNA: TGTGCCAGCAGACCACTAGCGGGACCCTACGAGCAGTACTTC. Drawing the rest from reference TRBV28 and TRBJ2-7, the complete variable domain is DVKVTQSSRYLVKRTGEKVFLECVQDMDHENMFWYRQDPGLGLRLIYFSYDVKMKEKGDIPEGYSVSREKKERFSLILESASTNQTSMYLCASRPLAGPYEQYFGPGTRLTVT.

This clonotype was observed a handful of times. The V and J genes are TRBV6-5 and TRBJ2-7; D might be TRBD2 (5 bases). The CDR3 covers 12 residues. V was pared by 5 bases and J by 4 bases, with 9 bases between. Germline V lookup: CDR1 MNHEY, CDR2 SVGAGI. CDR3 protein: CASSHEGYEQYF. Here the CDR3 DNA reads TGTGCCAGCAGTCACGAGGGATACGAGCAGTACTTC.

This clonotype was seen more than once but under ten times. The chain employs TRBV6-5 and TRBJ2-3, with 7 bases that match TRBD1. Trimming cost V 11 bases and J 0 bases; bases outside gene matches: 2. The CDR3 loop spans 12 amino acids. Germline V gives CDR1 MNHEY, CDR2 SVGAGI. CDR3 sequence reads: CAATGSTDTQYF. DNA of the CDR3: TGTGCCGCGACAGGGAGCACAGATACGCAGTATTTT.

CDR3: CASTTQETQYF. The CDR3 DNA reads TGTGCCAGCACAACACAAGAGACCCAGTACTTC. This sequence joins TRBV7-9 and TRBJ2-5; D is unresolved. Between the trimmed V and J ends, which lost 7 bases and 2 bases, there was a span of 5 bases. The CDR3 spans 11 residues. The germline V gene encodes CDR1 SEHNR and CDR2 FQNEAQ (reference sequence).

The chain couples TRBV5-1 to TRBJ2-5; 12 bases are shared with TRBD2. The CDR3 has 16 residues. Trimming took 2 bases from V and 3 from J; bases not matched to a gene: 5. Germline CDR1 is SGHRS and CDR2 is YFSETQ. As DNA, the CDR3 is TGCGCCAGCAGCTTCCCTAGCGGGAGGGGAAAAGAGACCCAGTACTTC. This encodes CASSFPSGRGKETQYF.

The sample holds a few counts of this clonotype. The rearrangement uses TRBV5-4 and TRBJ2-7; TRBD2 might be the D (6 bases). The ends were cut back, 2 bases at V and 6 bases at J, with 15 bases in the middle. The V gene's germline CDR1 is SGHNT and CDR2 YYREEE (reference sequence). The CDR3 has 14 amino acids. For the CDR3, the DNA is TGTGCCAGCAGCTTATTGCGGGATGGTTCCGAGCAGTACTTC. Translation: CASSLLRDGSEQYF.

The chain couples TRBV20-1 to TRBJ2-2; TRBD1 matches 7 bases. This CDR3 contains 14 residues. Germline V gene lookup returns CDR1 DFQATT and CDR2 SNEGSKA (reference sequence). The J segment lost 6 bases and the V segment lost 6 bases, leaving 10 bases of the junction unmatched. The CDR3 DNA follows: TGCAGTGCCACATATACAGGGGTTCCCGGGGAGCTGTTTTTT. This sequence encodes CSATYTGVPGELFF.